This T cell receptor (beta chain) was sequenced for a study of cytomegalovirus exposure and HLA in healthy donors (dated by TCRdb to 2016 to 2017). Notes on the research overall: An earlier analysis of 587 of the donors reported 276 Gb of sequence data and 90 million to 120 million unique TCR beta sequences obtained from roughly 170 million T cells. Four to six DR-DQ haplotypes were handled as single units for association and clustering, since linkage in the cohort was strong. Typing coverage varied by locus: 629-630 donors for A, B, C, DRB1 and DQB1; roughly 510 for DQA1; about 600 for DPA1; roughly 470 for DPB1. The study aimed to test whether cataloging public T cell receptors could reveal signatures of past pathogen exposure. Genome-wide SNP genotypes for about 55% of the 666 donors were used in a later genetic analysis, which treated that subset as a discovery cohort. Besides the first cohort of approximately 670 subjects, a separate validation cohort made up of roughly 130 different subjects was used. To study patterns of TCR occurrence, a later analysis re-analyzed previously published TCR beta repertoires from hundreds of donors and added high-resolution HLA genotyping. To decide whether each TCR beta V gene segment behaved as functional or pseudogenic, an earlier analysis of some 600 of the donors relied on high-throughput TCR beta sequencing. Among 398 genotyped donors of the cohort, an average of approximately 200,000 unique TCR beta nucleotide sequences was sequenced per donor, of which roughly 18% were non-productive. The later analysis used no new phenotypic data to find candidate immune exposures, relying instead on TCR beta sequences and their occurrence across donors. Among the roughly 400 genotyped donors, 81% belonged to the genetic ancestry cluster associated with self-reported Caucasian donors. HLA typing included class I and class II loci at four-digit resolution. An early release that covered some 630 HLA-typed donors contained about 300 gigabases of sequencing data and roughly 84 million unique TCR sequences. To predict cytomegalovirus infection status, the study combined high-throughput TCR immunosequencing, statistical association of individual TCRs with disease status, and machine learning. All discovery cohort repertoires had been generated on a single sequencing platform. Alongside the repertoire data, information on donor age, sex, ethnicity and CMV serostatus was compiled. The T cell repertoires of 666 subjects were profiled by immunosequencing and related to cytomegalovirus serostatus. What the authors observed across the whole study: Approximately 16 rarely observed V segments, including chromosome 9 orphons, were excluded from the earlier analysis of about 500 of the donors because counts were too low. Only TCR beta chains were sequenced in this cohort, and the absence of alpha or paired-chain data limited detectable features. In a later analysis, the rate of TCR association differed among HLA loci, with DRB1 alleles having the most associated TCRs and HLA-C alleles having the fewest. Compared with the approximately 670-donor mean, donors in an Asian-associated ancestry cluster had fewer N-insertions in productive TCRs, according to a later genetic analysis. Specific HLA alleles were associated with over 15,000 TCR beta sequences at a false discovery rate of 0.05 in a later analysis. A group of highly shared sequence variants was considered likely to be a technical artifact of the sequencing pipeline. In vitro tests confirmed that a few of the cytomegalovirus-associated TCR beta chains recognize cytomegalovirus antigens. In a later analysis, HLA-associated TCR beta chains were found to be more clonally expanded and to have lower generation probabilities than equally common non-associated chains. Roughly uniform sequencing depth across donors was assumed in presence/absence analyses, although this assumption may not hold. Most TCR sequences were observed very rarely across donors, whereas some public TCRs were present in many individuals. When HLA alleles, especially DR and DQ, strongly co-occurred, attributing TCR associations to individual alleles was difficult. Correlated functional status among segregating V segments might reflect linkage disequilibrium, but an unknown experimental factor could not be ruled out. It was suggested by the authors that the approach could potentially be generalized to other disease states and immunological phenotypes. The only immune exposure information available for the cohort was CMV serostatus. Several of the top co-occurrence clusters appeared to be linked to parvovirus B19, influenza, CMV and Epstein-Barr virus, according to a later analysis. A further reported finding was that TCR beta sequences accurately predicted the HLA-A and HLA-B alleles for most subjects in the first cohort. In both the original and validation cohorts, the classifier was reported to diagnose cytomegalovirus status with high specificity and sensitivity. In a later genetic analysis, a missense DCLRE1C variant was associated with V-gene and J-gene trimming of TCR beta chains, and the association was replicated in an independent cohort. Because some donors lacked HLA typing at each locus, the association tests relied only on the typed subset. Some IMGT-functional V segments, including TRBV6-2 and TRBV6-3, could not be distinguished by the 87-base-pair reads and were therefore excluded. In an earlier analysis of more than 450 of the donors, most TCR beta V segments were observed in productive rearrangements about 87% or about 30% of the time, broadly matching IMGT annotations. The study gave a list of under 200 TCR beta chains associated with cytomegalovirus. In a later analysis, most CMV-associated TCR beta chains were found to appear HLA-restricted, with HLA associations seemingly driven largely by CMV exposure.

The cohort consisted of more than 650 healthy bone marrow donors. All cohort members were sampled while nominally healthy, although unrecorded immune exposures were likely present. Of the roughly 670 cohort members, more than 250 had a positive CMV serostatus and just over 350 had a negative one, while no CMV serostatus was recorded for the donor. A peripheral blood sample was provided by each donor, and peripheral blood mononuclear cells were used for TCR beta sequencing. The Qiagen DNeasy Blood Extraction Kit was used to extract genomic DNA from the blood cell samples. Taken from the germline V gene, the CDR1 and CDR2 loops are SNHLY and FYNNEI. The CDR3 sequence holds 13 residues, the cysteine and phenylalanine included. Of all the DNA, just the CDR3 is kept, 39 bases in frame from base 1. V and J are truncated by 6 bases and 5 bases respectively, leaving an intervening sequence of 11 bases. The library was made by the immunoSEQ multiplex PCR assay. A mixture of 60 forward primers for TCR Vbeta segments and 13 reverse primers for TCR Jbeta segments was used in the multiplex PCR. A multiplex PCR assay on genomic DNA amplified the CDR3 region of rearranged TCR beta genes. Amplified TCR beta libraries were sequenced as 87-base-pair reads on the Illumina HiSeq System. Per the authors' processing: A later analysis tallied around 87 million unique TCR beta chains across the 550 to 850 repertoires, and 10 million to 11 million of those chains were shared by two or more donors. Raw reads were error-corrected and collapsed into unique sequences with a nearest-neighbor algorithm that merged closely related sequences to remove PCR and sequencing errors. To assign V, D and J gene segments, CDR3 sequences were aligned to IMGT reference sequences. For a sequence to be retained, a match of at least six nucleotides was required to both a V gene segment and a J gene segment. Rearrangements were called productive when the CDR3 lacked stop codons and stayed in frame with V and J; all others were non-productive. Following IMGT convention, CDR3 was defined as the stretch from the second conserved V-encoded cysteine up to the conserved J-encoded phenylalanine. Sequences without an unambiguous match to a single V gene segment were excluded from the earlier analysis of a few hundred of the donors. In an earlier analysis of more than 500 of the donors, a V segment was called functional when productive rearrangements were above 56.7%, and segregating when the standard deviation between donors exceeded 5%. To diagnose cytomegalovirus status from the catalog of TCR beta chain sequences, a statistical classification framework was built. V and J gene assignment, in a later analysis, came from comparing TCR nucleotide sequences with IMGT/GENE-DB human TR gene sequences. Using the TCRdist pipeline, a later analysis assigned CDR3 sequences along with most-parsimonious VDJ recombination scenarios. A later analysis defined each TCR beta chain by its CDR3 amino acid sequence plus V-gene family, and excluded reads lacking a unique V-gene family. In a later analysis, 450 to 600 highly shared, low-generation-probability nucleotide sequences were removed to address suspected cross-contamination and a sequencing artifact. In a later analysis, a clonal expansion index for each public chain was calculated from normalized within-repertoire ranks of inferred template counts. Generation probabilities in a later analysis came from a VDJ recombination model fitted to out-of-frame rearrangements, and those results were checked against IGoR. Hypergeometric tests were used in a later analysis to score TCR-TCR, TCR-HLA and TCR-CMV co-occurrence, with a repertoire-size bias correction applied to the TCR pairs. A later analysis estimated false discovery rates by permuting HLA or CMV assignments 20 times. In a later analysis, co-occurring TCRs were grouped using DBSCAN, with TCRdist sequence similarity added in when clustering inside HLA-allele-positive subsets. For co-occurrence clustering, repertoires with fewer than 30,000 or more than 120,000 public chains were excluded, along with roughly five repertoires with anomalous nucleotide sharing. Imported from immuneACCESS, the table was reduced by TCRdb to in-frame sequences with V and J called. These copies leave out some clones; in studies compared against another copy, an unresolved V gene accounts for under half, and the cause of the remainder is not known. The DNA gave D and trimming, while V, J and clone size come from that table. The sample includes about 180,000 clones, with more than 60% observed a single time. The ten largest clones capture about 2.5% of the sample.

To note about this clone: No antigen is known for it. No base qualities exist here, and no much larger clone lies one base off it.

The rearrangement combines TRBV2 with TRBJ1-5, with TRBD1 as a weak D call on 6 bases. Sequencing was performed on PBMCs. The TCR was taken from a human donor in good health. The DNA reads as follows: TGTGCCAGCAGCAGATCAGGGGATCAGCCCCAGCATTTT. Translated, it reads CASSRSGDQPQHF.